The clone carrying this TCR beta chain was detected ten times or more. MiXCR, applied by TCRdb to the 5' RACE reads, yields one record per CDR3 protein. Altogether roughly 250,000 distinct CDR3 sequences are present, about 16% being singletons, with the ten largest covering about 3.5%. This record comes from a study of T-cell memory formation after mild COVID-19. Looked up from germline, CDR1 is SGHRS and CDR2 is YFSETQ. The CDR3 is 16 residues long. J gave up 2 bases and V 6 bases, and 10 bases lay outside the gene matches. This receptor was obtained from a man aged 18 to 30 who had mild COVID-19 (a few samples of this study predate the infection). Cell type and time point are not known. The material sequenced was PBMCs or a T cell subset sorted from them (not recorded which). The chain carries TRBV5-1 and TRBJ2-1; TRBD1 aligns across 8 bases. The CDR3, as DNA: TGCGCCAGCAACGGACAGGGAGCCCCTCCCTACAATGAGCAGTTCTTC. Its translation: CASNGQGAPPYNEQFF.